The next 21 T cell receptor beta chains were all read from a single sample in a study of blood T cells in healthy people across ages. Combining a sample-barcoded 5' primer with a J-beta primer mix, a second PCR ran for about 7 to 11 cycles. TCRdb re-analysed the 5' RACE reads in MiXCR, keeping a single row per CDR3 protein. The sample contains about 680,000 distinct CDR3 sequences, about 52% of which appear only once. Sequenced material: blood. These receptors were taken from a woman between 55 and 75 years old in good health.

The rearrangement links TRBV27 to TRBJ2-7; TRBD1 agrees at 9 bases. CDR3 length: 17 residues. V was clipped by 0 bases and J by 3 bases; unmatched bases: 9. Germline V CDR1 and CDR2: MNHEY, SMNVEV (reference sequence). The CDR3 loop reads CASSLSVGTGIFYEQYF. For the CDR3, the DNA is TGTGCCAGCAGTTTATCGGTCGGGACAGGGATTTTCTACGAGCAGTACTTC.

With regard to this clonotype: The germline gene is not matched at one end of the junction; a read error may be the cause. The chain uses TRBV7-2 and TRBJ2-2, with 10 bases matching TRBD2. This CDR3 is built from 16 residues. CDR1 is SGHTA and CDR2 is FQGNSA in the germline V gene. The chain's CDR3 is CASSLASGSFVGELFF. The DNA for the CDR3 is TGTGCCAGTAGCTTAGCTAGCGGGAGCTTCGTTGGGGAGCTGTTTTTT.

Comments on this clonotype: A read error may explain this, as a much larger clone is one base away. The chain couples TRBV30 to TRBJ2-7, with D possibly matching TRBD1 (7 bases). Germline-derived CDR1 and CDR2 are GTSNPN and SVGIG (reference sequence). The CDR3 loop spans 12 amino acids. The CDR3 DNA reads as TGTACCTGGACTCCCTCAGGGGGGTTCAAGTACTTC. Translated, it gives CTWTPSGGFKYF.

This clonotype was counted between two and nine times. The chain's CDR3 is CASSRNTDTQYF. CDR3 sequence (DNA): TGCGCCAGCAGTCGAAACACAGATACGCAGTATTTT. This chain connects TRBV5-1 to TRBJ2-3; unclear D gene. Trimming took off 5 bases at V and 2 bases at J, with 6 bases between the two ends. Germline CDR1 reads SGHRS; CDR2 reads YFSETQ. This CDR3 has 12 residues.

The genes are TRBV14 and TRBJ1-2, with D tentatively TRBD1 (6 bases). This CDR3 has 17 residues. CDR1 is SGHDN and CDR2 is FVKESK in the germline V gene. V lost 3 bases and J lost 2, with 19 bases in between. The CDR3 coding sequence is TGTGCCAGCAGCCATCGACGGGGAAGGGGGGCAAACTATGGCTACACCTTC. This gives the protein CASSHRRGRGANYGYTF.

J is TRBJ2-5 and V is TRBV4-2; TRBD2 matches 7 bases. The DNA end favors TRBJ2-7, so the J call may be wrong. Per germline, CDR1 LGHNA and CDR2 YNFKEQ. CDR3 size: 16 residues. The chain's CDR3 is CASSQAGGGSSYEQYF. In nucleotides, the CDR3 is TGTGCCAGCAGCCAGGCCGGTGGCGGGAGCTCCTACGAGCAGTACTTC.

This clonotype turned up a few times. This rearrangement joins TRBV29-1 to TRBJ2-4; the match to TRBD2 covers 8 bases. The CDR3 runs to 11 residues. Germline V gene sequence: CDR1 SQVTM, CDR2 ANQGSEA. The trim removed 3 bases at V and 9 bases at J, leaving 1 base unmatched. The CDR3 spells CSVEREAIQYF. The CDR3 DNA follows: TGCAGCGTTGAGCGGGAGGCCATTCAGTACTTC.

CDR3 sequence reads: CATSDPIAGENIQYF. The DNA for the CDR3 is TGTGCCACCAGTGACCCAATAGCGGGCGAAAACATTCAGTACTTC. The rearrangement links TRBV24-1 to TRBJ2-4; 7 bases match TRBD2. V shed 4 bases and J 5 bases; nucleotides not matched to a gene: 7. CDR3 size: 15 residues. Germline values: CDR1 KGHDR, CDR2 SFDVKD.

The chain has TRBV7-9 and TRBJ2-7, with a tentative D call TRBD2 (5 bases). The CDR3 is made up of 14 amino acids. The germline CDR1 and CDR2 sequences are SEHNR and FQNEAQ (reference sequence). The germline V and J ends were trimmed by 5 bases and 3 bases, with 14 bases remaining between them. The CDR3 region is CASSPLGADYEQYF. The CDR3 DNA sequence: TGTGCCAGCAGCCCACTTGGAGCGGACTACGAGCAGTACTTC.

J is TRBJ2-2 and V is TRBV3-1; 8 bases map to TRBD1. The CDR3 has 15 residues. The germline V gene encodes CDR1 LGHDT and CDR2 YNNKEL (reference sequence). V shed 3 bases and J 1 base; nucleotides not matched to a gene: 1. CDR3 region: CASSQTGVNTGELFF. The DNA for the CDR3 is TGTGCCAGCAGCCAGACAGGGGTGAACACCGGGGAGCTGTTTTTT.

In its sample, this clonotype was seen a few times. The chain is built from TRBV4-3 and TRBJ1-1, with 8 bases matching TRBD1. The germline gives CDR1 LGHNA, CDR2 YSLEER. CDR3 length: 14 residues. V shed 1 base and J 2 bases; nucleotides not matched to a gene: 0. CDR3 sequence: CASSQAGGNTEAFF. The DNA for the CDR3 is TGCGCCAGCAGCCAAGCAGGGGGCAACACTGAAGCTTTCTTT.

V and J are TRBV4-3 and TRBJ2-1; D call uncertain. CDR1 and CDR2 from the germline V gene are LGHNA and YSLEER. V was trimmed by 3 bases and J by 10 bases, leaving 19 bases between them. CDR3 length equals 15 residues. The CDR3 reads CASSQGLGGVPEQFF. CDR3 sequence (DNA): TGCGCCAGCAGCCAGGGCCTCGGTGGGGTCCCGGAGCAGTTCTTC.

Concerning this clonotype: At one of its ends the junction is not consistent with the germline gene, which may arise from a read error. Here the CDR3 DNA reads TGTGCCAGTAGTGAACAGGGGCCGAACACTGAAGCTTTCTTT. Translated, it gives CASSEQGPNTEAFF. V gene TRBV6-1 combines with J gene TRBJ1-1; 7 nucleotides match TRBD1. Germline CDR1 MNHNS, CDR2 SASEGT. The CDR3 loop spans 14 amino acids.

The chain joins TRBV20-1 to TRBJ2-1; TRBD2 matches 7 bases. This CDR3 has 14 residues. Unmatched junction bases numbered 6, after V lost 0 bases and J lost 7 bases. CDR1 is DFQATT and CDR2 is SNEGSKA in the germline V gene (reference sequence). Here the CDR3 reads CSARDGGRRNEQFF. CDR3 bases: TGCAGTGCTAGAGATGGCGGGAGAAGAAATGAGCAGTTCTTC.

J is TRBJ2-7 and V is TRBV5-6, with D possibly TRBD2 on 6 matching bases. Per germline, CDR1 SGHDT and CDR2 YYEEEE. The ends were cut back, 4 bases at V and 6 bases at J, with 11 bases in the middle. This CDR3 has 12 amino acids. In DNA form, the CDR3 reads TGTGCCAGCAGCGAGGAGGGGAGCGAGCAGTACTTC. This sequence encodes CASSEEGSEQYF.

The chain recombines TRBV7-9 with TRBJ2-1; 7 bases fit TRBD2. CDR3 size: 16 residues. Germline trimming cut 0 bases from V and 4 bases from J; bases unmatched to any gene: 6. Germline CDR1 is SEHNR and CDR2 is FQNEAQ (reference sequence). CDR3 sequence: CASSLAQLAAYNEQFF. The CDR3 coding sequence is TGTGCCAGCAGCTTAGCGCAGCTAGCGGCGTACAATGAGCAGTTCTTC.

V and J are TRBV7-9 and TRBJ2-2; D is unclear. The germline CDR1 and CDR2 sequences are SEHNR and FQNEAQ (reference sequence). Trimming took off 1 base at V and 10 bases at J, with 4 bases between the two ends. The CDR3 sequence is 11 residues long. The CDR3 spells CASSLGAELFF. CDR3 sequence (DNA): TGTGCCAGCAGCTTAGGGGCGGAGCTGTTTTTT.

This clonotype appeared a few times. This rearrangement joins TRBV9 to TRBJ2-3; a weak D match, TRBD1 (5 bases). CDR3 length equals 13 residues. The germline V gene has CDR1 SGDLS and CDR2 YYNGEE. Deletions cut 6 bases from V and 2 bases from J, with 10 bases between. CDR3 in DNA: TGTGCCAGCACCAGACAGAACACAGATACGCAGTATTTT. It yields the protein CASTRQNTDTQYF.

This clonotype came up once. The V call is TRBV7-2, the J call TRBJ2-5; the match to TRBD2 covers 14 bases. Per the germline V gene, CDR1 is SGHTA and CDR2 is FQGNSA. This CDR3 is built from 14 residues. J gave up 12 bases and V 5 bases, and 8 bases lay outside the gene matches. CDR3: CASSPGLAGGGKYF. DNA of the CDR3: TGTGCCAGCAGCCCAGGACTAGCGGGAGGTGGAAAGTACTTC.

The CDR3 DNA reads TGTGCCAGCAGCCTCCGGGGGACAGGGGGTGACATTCAGTACTTC. It yields the protein CASSLRGTGGDIQYF. The chain employs TRBV7-3 and TRBJ2-4; TRBD1 matches at 11 bases. Germline CDR1 reads SGHTA; CDR2 reads FQGTGA. The V segment lost 5 bases and the J segment 8 bases; nucleotides outside the gene matches: 8. This CDR3 is built from 15 residues.

This clonotype has only a few counts. The chain joins TRBV28 to TRBJ2-6; D is possibly TRBD1 (5 bases). Trimming removed 9 bases at V and 2 bases at J, with 20 bases between. This CDR3 has 17 amino acids. Germline V gene lookup returns CDR1 MDHEN and CDR2 SYDVKM. For the CDR3, the DNA is TGTGCCAGTCGAACTGGGCAGGGCCGACCTGGGGCCAACGTCCTGACTTTC. Translated, it gives CASRTGQGRPGANVLTF.